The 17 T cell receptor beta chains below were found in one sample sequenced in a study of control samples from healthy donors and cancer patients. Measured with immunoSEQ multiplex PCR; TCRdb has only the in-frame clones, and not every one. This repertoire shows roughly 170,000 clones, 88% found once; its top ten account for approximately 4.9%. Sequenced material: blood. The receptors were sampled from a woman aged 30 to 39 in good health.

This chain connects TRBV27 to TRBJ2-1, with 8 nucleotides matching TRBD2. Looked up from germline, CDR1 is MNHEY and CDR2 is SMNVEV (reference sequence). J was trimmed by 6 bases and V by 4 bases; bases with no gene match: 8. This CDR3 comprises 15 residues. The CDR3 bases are TGTGCCAGCAGTTCGACTAGCGTTGAAGCCAATGAGCAGTTCTTC. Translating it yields CASSSTSVEANEQFF.

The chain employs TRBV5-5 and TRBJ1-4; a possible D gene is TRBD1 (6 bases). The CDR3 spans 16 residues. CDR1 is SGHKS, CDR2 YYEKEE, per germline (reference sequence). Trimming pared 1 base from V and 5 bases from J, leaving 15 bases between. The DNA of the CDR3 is TGTGCCAGCAGCTTGACCCCCACAGGGTCAAATGAAAAACTGTTTTTT. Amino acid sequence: CASSLTPTGSNEKLFF.

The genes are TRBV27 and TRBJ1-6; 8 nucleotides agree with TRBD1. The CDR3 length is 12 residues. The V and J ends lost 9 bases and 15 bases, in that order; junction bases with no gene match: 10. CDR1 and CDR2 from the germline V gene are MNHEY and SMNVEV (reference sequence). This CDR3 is CASGQGIVRLHF. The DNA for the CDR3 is TGTGCCAGTGGACAGGGTATCGTGCGCCTCCACTTT.

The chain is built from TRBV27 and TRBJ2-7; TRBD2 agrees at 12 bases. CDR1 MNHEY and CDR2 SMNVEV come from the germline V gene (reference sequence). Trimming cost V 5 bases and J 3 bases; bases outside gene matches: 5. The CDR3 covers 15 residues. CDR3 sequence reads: CASSPLLAGGYEQYF. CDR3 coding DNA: TGTGCCAGCAGTCCGTTACTAGCGGGAGGCTACGAGCAGTACTTC.

This CDR3 reads CAAQGGREAFF. The CDR3 bases are TGTGCCGCCCAAGGGGGACGTGAAGCTTTCTTT. The genes are TRBV3-1 (or the pseudogene TRBV3-2) and TRBJ1-1; tentative D call: TRBD1 (6 bases). Trimming took off 11 bases at V and 7 bases at J, with 14 bases between the two ends. This CDR3 is built from 11 residues. The germline gives CDR1 LGHDT, CDR2 YNNKEL (reference sequence).

The CDR3 loop reads CATSDPGMGEAFF. Written as DNA, the CDR3 is TGTGCCACCAGTGACCCGGGGATGGGTGAAGCTTTCTTT. The rearrangement links TRBV24-1 to TRBJ1-1; D unresolved. CDR1 and CDR2 from the germline V gene are KGHDR and SFDVKD. Trimming shortened V by 4 bases and J by 7 bases, and 12 bases separated the two germline ends. This CDR3 has 13 residues.

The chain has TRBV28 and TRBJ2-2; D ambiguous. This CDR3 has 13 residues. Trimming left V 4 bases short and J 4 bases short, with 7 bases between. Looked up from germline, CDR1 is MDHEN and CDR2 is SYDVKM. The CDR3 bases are TGTGCCAGCAGTTCTCTTACCACCGGGGAGCTGTTTTTT. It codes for CASSSLTTGELFF.

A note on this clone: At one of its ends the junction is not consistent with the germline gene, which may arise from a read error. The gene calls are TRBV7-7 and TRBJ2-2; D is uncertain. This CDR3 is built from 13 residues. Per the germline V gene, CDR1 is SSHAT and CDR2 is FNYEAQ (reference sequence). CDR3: CASSLDHTGELFF. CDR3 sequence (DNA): TGTGCTAGCAGCTTGGACCACACCGGGGAGCTGTTTTTT.

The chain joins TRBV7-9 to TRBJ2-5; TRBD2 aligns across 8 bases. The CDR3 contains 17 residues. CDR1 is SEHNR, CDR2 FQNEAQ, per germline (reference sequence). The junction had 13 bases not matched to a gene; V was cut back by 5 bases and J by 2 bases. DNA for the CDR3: TGTGCCAGCAGCCCACCCGCCCCGGCGGGGGGACAAGAGACCCAGTACTTC. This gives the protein CASSPPAPAGGQETQYF.

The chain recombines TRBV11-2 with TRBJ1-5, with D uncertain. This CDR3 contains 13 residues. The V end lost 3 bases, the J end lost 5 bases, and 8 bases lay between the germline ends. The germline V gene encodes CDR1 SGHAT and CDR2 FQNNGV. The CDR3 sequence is CASSFERDQPQHF. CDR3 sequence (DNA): TGTGCCAGCAGCTTTGAGAGGGATCAGCCCCAGCATTTT.

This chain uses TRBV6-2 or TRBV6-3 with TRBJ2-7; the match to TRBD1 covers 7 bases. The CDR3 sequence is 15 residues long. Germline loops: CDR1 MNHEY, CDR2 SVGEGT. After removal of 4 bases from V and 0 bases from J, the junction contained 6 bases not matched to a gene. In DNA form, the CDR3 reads TGTGCCAGCAGTTCCCCGACAGGGAGCTCCTACGAGCAGTACTTC. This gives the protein CASSSPTGSSYEQYF.

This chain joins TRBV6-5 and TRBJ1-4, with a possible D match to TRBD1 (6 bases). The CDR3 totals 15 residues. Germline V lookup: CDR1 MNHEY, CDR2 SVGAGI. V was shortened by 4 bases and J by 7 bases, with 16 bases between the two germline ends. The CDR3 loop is CASSFLGGFREKLFF. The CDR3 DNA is TGTGCCAGCAGTTTCCTAGGGGGTTTTCGTGAAAAACTGTTTTTT.

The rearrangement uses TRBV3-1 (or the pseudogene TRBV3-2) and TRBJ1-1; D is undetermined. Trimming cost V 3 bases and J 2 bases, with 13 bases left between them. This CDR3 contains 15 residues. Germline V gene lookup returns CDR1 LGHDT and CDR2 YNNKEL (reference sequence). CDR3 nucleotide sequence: TGTGCCAGCAGCCAGTCGCCGGGCCTTAACACTGAAGCTTTCTTT. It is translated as CASSQSPGLNTEAFF.

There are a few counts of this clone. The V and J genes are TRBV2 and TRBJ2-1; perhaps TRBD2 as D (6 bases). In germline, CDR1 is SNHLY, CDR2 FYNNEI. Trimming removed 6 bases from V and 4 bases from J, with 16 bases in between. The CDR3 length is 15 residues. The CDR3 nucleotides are TGTGCCAGCAGCCCGACTAGAGCCTCTTACAATGAGCAGTTCTTC. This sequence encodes CASSPTRASYNEQFF.

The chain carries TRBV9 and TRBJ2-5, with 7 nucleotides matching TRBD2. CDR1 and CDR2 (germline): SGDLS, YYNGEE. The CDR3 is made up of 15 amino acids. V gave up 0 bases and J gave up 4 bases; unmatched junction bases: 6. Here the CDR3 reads CASSVETSTGETQYF. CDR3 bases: TGTGCCAGCAGCGTAGAGACTAGCACGGGAGAGACCCAGTACTTC.

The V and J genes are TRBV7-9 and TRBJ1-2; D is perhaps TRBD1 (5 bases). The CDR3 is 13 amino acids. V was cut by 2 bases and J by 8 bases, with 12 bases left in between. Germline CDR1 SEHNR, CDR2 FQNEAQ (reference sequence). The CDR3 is CASSLRGGGGYTF. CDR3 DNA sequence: TGTGCCAGCAGCTTAAGAGGCGGGGGGGGCTACACCTTC.

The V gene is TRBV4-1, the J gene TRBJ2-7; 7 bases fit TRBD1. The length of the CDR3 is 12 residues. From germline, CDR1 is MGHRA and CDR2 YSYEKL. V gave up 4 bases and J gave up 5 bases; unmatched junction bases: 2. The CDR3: CASSRTGDEQYF. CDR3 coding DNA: TGCGCCAGCAGCCGCACAGGGGACGAGCAGTACTTC.